This is a list of T cell receptor beta chains from one sample in a study of blood T cell repertoires in COVID-19. The protocol was immunoSEQ multiplex PCR, while the TCRdb copy is restricted to in-frame clones and leaves out a portion. Here the sample spans around 620,000 clones, about nine tenths being singletons. Sequences were obtained from peripheral blood. These receptors originate from a woman between 18 and 29 years old with acute or convalescent COVID-19. Both conserved end residues are part of each CDR3. A D gene is named only where the DNA matches it firmly. Only some rows state a clone size, as once, few, many or a class for expanded clones.

clone size,J gene,V gene,D gene,CDR3 protein,CDR3 DNA
once,TRBJ1-2,TRBV4-1,NA,CASSQEGGGIYGYTF,TGCGCCAGCAGCCAAGAGGGTGGAGGTATCTATGGCTACACCTTC
NA,TRBJ2-1,TRBV6-5,TRBD2,CASSYWGGTEDNEQFF,TGTGCCAGCAGTTACTGGGGGGGTACAGAGGATAATGAGCAGTTCTTC
NA,TRBJ1-5,TRBV19,TRBD1,CASSIRGQSQPQHF,TGTGCCAGTAGTATCCGGGGACAGAGTCAGCCCCAGCATTTT
NA,TRBJ1-1,TRBV10-3,NA,CAISESWVRDTEAFF,TGTGCCATCAGTGAGTCGTGGGTCAGGGACACTGAAGCTTTCTTT
NA,TRBJ1-5,TRBV2,NA,CASSRYRSNQPQHF,TGTGCCAGCAGTCGTTACAGAAGCAATCAGCCCCAGCATTTT
NA,TRBJ1-4,TRBV14,NA,CASSPPDSTNEKLFF,TGTGCCAGCAGCCCCCCCGACAGCACTAATGAAAAACTGTTTTTT
NA,TRBJ2-1,TRBV6-1,NA,CASSEPGGRDEQFF,TGTGCCAGCAGTGAACCCGGGGGACGGGATGAGCAGTTCTTC
NA,TRBJ2-1,TRBV24-1,TRBD2,CATSDDPAGYHEQFF,TGTGCCACCAGTGATGACCCAGCGGGGTATCATGAGCAGTTCTTC
few,TRBJ1-2,TRBV27,NA,CASSPYRVGYGYTF,TGTGCCAGCAGTCCCTACAGGGTAGGGTATGGCTACACCTTC
NA,TRBJ2-7,TRBV5-1,TRBD1,CASSLGQGIYEQYF,TGCGCCAGCAGCCTGGGACAGGGGATCTACGAGCAGTACTTC
few,TRBJ1-6,TRBV30,NA,CAWTGNIGDSPLHF,TGTGCCTGGACAGGGAATATAGGGGATTCACCCCTCCACTTT
NA,TRBJ1-2,TRBV4-3,TRBD1,CASSRAADRINYGYTF,TGCGCCAGCAGCCGAGCCGCGGACAGGATTAACTATGGCTACACCTTC
NA,TRBJ1-1,TRBV6-5,NA,CASIRGSGTEAFF,TGTGCCAGCATTAGGGGGTCGGGGACTGAAGCTTTCTTT
NA,TRBJ2-1,TRBV25-1,NA,CASGAGGRNEQFF,TGTGCCAGCGGCGCGGGCGGGCGGAATGAGCAGTTCTTC
NA,TRBJ1-1,TRBV7-8,NA,CASSGRWSTEAFF,TGTGCCAGCAGCGGCCGTTGGAGCACTGAAGCTTTCTTT
NA,TRBJ1-1,TRBV18,NA,CASSPMGQGGLNTEAFF,TGTGCCAGCTCACCGATGGGCCAGGGCGGTTTGAACACTGAAGCTTTCTTT
NA,TRBJ2-3,TRBV11-2,NA,CASRELTDTQYF,TGTGCCAGCAGGGAGCTTACAGATACGCAGTATTTT
NA,TRBJ1-2,TRBV27,TRBD1,CASRTGGGYGYTF,TGTGCCAGCAGGACAGGGGGCGGGTATGGCTACACCTTC
NA,TRBJ1-1,TRBV19,NA,CASSFLGGGTVTEAFF,TGTGCCAGTAGCTTCCTGGGCGGGGGTACCGTGACTGAAGCTTTCTTT
NA,TRBJ1-1,TRBV6-5,NA,CASWAGGGIEAFF,TGTGCCAGCTGGGCGGGAGGGGGTATTGAAGCTTTCTTT
NA,TRBJ1-2,TRBV10-1,NA,CAPPLGGYGYTF,TGCGCCCCGCCCCTGGGGGGGTATGGCTACACCTTC
NA,TRBJ1-5,TRBV18,NA,CASSLQGLGSNQPQHF,TGTGCCAGCTCTCTTCAGGGTTTAGGAAGCAATCAGCCCCAGCATTTT
NA,TRBJ1-6,TRBV12-3/TRBV12-4,TRBD1,CASSWTGDSPLHF,TGTGCCAGCAGCTGGACAGGAGATTCACCCCTCCACTTT
NA,TRBJ2-7,TRBV4-3,TRBD2,CASSRETSGGYEQYF,TGCGCCAGCAGCCGGGAAACTAGCGGGGGCTACGAGCAGTACTTC
NA,TRBJ1-5,TRBV6-1,NA,CASSEWRLGPQHF,TGTGCCAGCAGTGAATGGAGATTGGGGCCCCAGCATTTT
NA,TRBJ1-2,TRBV5-1,NA,CASSLVQDYGYTF,TGCGCCAGCAGCTTGGTACAGGACTATGGCTACACCTTC
NA,TRBJ2-1,TRBV9,NA,CASSVEVERREQFF,TGTGCCAGCAGCGTAGAAGTGGAGCGACGTGAGCAGTTCTTC
NA,TRBJ1-4,TRBV6-5,TRBD1,CATVTYPTGGEKLFF,TGTGCCACCGTAACTTATCCGACAGGGGGTGAAAAACTGTTTTTT
NA,TRBJ1-1,TRBV5-1,TRBD1,CASSLDRGSGNTEAFF,TGCGCCAGCAGCCTGGACAGGGGTTCGGGGAACACTGAAGCTTTCTTT
NA,TRBJ1-1,TRBV19,NA,CASRKQSNTEAFF,TGTGCCAGTAGAAAACAGTCGAACACTGAAGCTTTCTTT
NA,TRBJ1-1,TRBV7-9,NA,CASSFYRPGSRNTEAFF,TGTGCCAGCAGCTTTTATCGACCGGGGTCAAGGAACACTGAAGCTTTCTTT
NA,TRBJ2-1,TRBV3-1/TRBV3-2,TRBD2,CASSQARTRVDEQFF,TGTGCCAGCAGCCAAGCGAGGACTAGGGTCGATGAGCAGTTCTTC
NA,TRBJ1-1,TRBV3-1/TRBV3-2,TRBD1,CASSQEDQGAGTEAFF,TGTGCCAGCAGCCAAGAGGATCAGGGGGCGGGCACTGAAGCTTTCTTT
NA,TRBJ1-5,TRBV27,NA,CASSLSMRAYQPQHF,TGTGCCAGCAGTTTATCGATGAGGGCCTATCAGCCCCAGCATTTT
NA,TRBJ2-5,TRBV23-1,NA,CASSQLYGEETQYF,TGCGCCAGCAGTCAATTATACGGGGAAGAGACCCAGTACTTC
NA,TRBJ2-7,TRBV5-1,TRBD1,CASSFGQGFYEQYF,TGCGCCAGCAGCTTTGGACAGGGGTTCTACGAGCAGTACTTC
few,TRBJ1-1,TRBV3-1/TRBV3-2,NA,CASSQDITPRMNTEAFF,TGTGCCAGCAGCCAAGATATAACTCCGAGGATGAACACTGAAGCTTTCTTT
NA,TRBJ1-5,TRBV10-3,NA,CAISQGDSNQPQHF,TGTGCCATCAGCCAGGGTGATAGCAATCAGCCCCAGCATTTT
once,TRBJ2-7,TRBV28,TRBD2,CASSGRLAGLSYEQYF,TGTGCCAGCAGCGGGAGACTAGCTGGGTTATCCTACGAGCAGTACTTC
NA,TRBJ2-7,TRBV6-2/TRBV6-3,NA,CASSPLGTSYEQYF,TGTGCCAGCAGTCCCCTTGGGACATCCTACGAGCAGTACTTC
NA,TRBJ2-1,TRBV4-3,NA,CASSQWPRAGDEQFF,TGCGCCAGCAGCCAGTGGCCCAGGGCAGGCGATGAGCAGTTCTTC
once,TRBJ2-3,TRBV28,NA,CASSLSGVDTQYF,TGTGCCAGCAGTTTGTCGGGGGTAGATACGCAGTATTTT
NA,TRBJ2-3,TRBV9,TRBD2,CASSVTAGGSTTQYF,TGTGCCAGCAGCGTAACAGCGGGGGGTTCTACTACGCAGTATTTT
NA,TRBJ1-1,TRBV28,NA,CASTLWQQNTEAFF,TGTGCCAGCACCTTATGGCAACAGAACACTGAAGCTTTCTTT
NA,TRBJ1-1,TRBV6-5,NA,CASSYAGTEAFF,TGTGCCAGCAGTTACGCCGGTACTGAAGCTTTCTTT
NA,TRBJ2-3,TRBV5-4,TRBD2,CASSLATSGTDTQYF,TGTGCCAGCAGCCTGGCGACTAGCGGCACAGATACGCAGTATTTT